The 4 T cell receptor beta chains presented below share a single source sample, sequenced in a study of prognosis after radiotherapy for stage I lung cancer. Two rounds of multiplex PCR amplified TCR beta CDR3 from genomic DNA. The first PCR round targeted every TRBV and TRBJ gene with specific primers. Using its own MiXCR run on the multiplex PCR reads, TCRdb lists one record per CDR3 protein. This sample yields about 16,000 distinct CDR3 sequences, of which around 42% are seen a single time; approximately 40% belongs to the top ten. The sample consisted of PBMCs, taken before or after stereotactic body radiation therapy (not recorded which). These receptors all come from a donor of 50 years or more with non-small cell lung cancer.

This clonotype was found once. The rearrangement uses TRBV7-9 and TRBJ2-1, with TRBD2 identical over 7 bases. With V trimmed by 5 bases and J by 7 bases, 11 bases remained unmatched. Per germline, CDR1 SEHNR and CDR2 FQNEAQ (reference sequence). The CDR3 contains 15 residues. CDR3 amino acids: CASSIDGGSVNEQFF. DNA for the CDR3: TGTGCCAGCAGCATCGACGGGGGGTCAGTGAATGAGCAGTTCTTC.

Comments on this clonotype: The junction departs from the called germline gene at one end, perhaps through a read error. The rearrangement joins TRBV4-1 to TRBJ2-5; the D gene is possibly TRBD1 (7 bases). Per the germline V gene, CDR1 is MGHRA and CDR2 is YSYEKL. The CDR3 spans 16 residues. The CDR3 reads CASIQDCAGGKETQYF. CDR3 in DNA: TGCGCCAGCATCCAAGATTGTGCAGGGGGGAAAGAGACCCAGTACTTC.

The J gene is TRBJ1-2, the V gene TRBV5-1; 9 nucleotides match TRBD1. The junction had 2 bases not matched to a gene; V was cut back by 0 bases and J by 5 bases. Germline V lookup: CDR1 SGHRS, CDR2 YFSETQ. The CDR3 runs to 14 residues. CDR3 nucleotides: TGCGCCAGCAGCTTGGGGGACAGGGCTTATGGCTACACCTTC. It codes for CASSLGDRAYGYTF.

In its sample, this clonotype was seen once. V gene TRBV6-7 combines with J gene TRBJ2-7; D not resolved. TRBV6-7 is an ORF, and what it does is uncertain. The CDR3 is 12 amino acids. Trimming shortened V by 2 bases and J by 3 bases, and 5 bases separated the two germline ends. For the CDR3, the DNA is TGTGCCAGCAGTTACAGATGCTACGAGCAGTACTTC. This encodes CASSYRCYEQYF.